The 32 T cell receptor beta chains presented below share a single source sample, sequenced in a study of response to subunit inactivated influenza vaccine listed by TCRdb under 2018. Library method: RT-PCR. Sequencing took place on an Illumina HiSeq 2500. TCRdb's own reprocessing of the public reads used fastp at Q25 and MiXCR and kept productive beta chains. Identical CDR3 protein sequences are pooled into one entry, listed with their most common genes and DNA. The sample table shows 560,000 or so distinct CDR3 sequences, and roughly 8.2% are seen once. The biggest ten clones account for approximately 13% of the sample. The sample was PBMCs from blood, taken around 25 months after vaccination. The source is a man in his fifties or sixties who received an inactivated influenza vaccine. Donor details come from another sample of the same person, matched by shared clones.

There are a few counts of this clonotype. The chain couples TRBV12-3 or TRBV12-4 to TRBJ2-7; D is unclear. The V end lost 1 base, the J end lost 9 bases, and 13 bases lay between the germline ends. The CDR3 covers 13 residues. The chain's CDR3 is CASSLGTRLGQYF. CDR3 nucleotides: TGTGCCAGCAGTTTAGGGACCAGGTTAGGGCAGTACTTC.

The V gene is TRBV25-1, the J gene TRBJ2-2; a weak D match, TRBD2 (5 bases). CDR3 size: 16 residues. Trimming left V 3 bases short and J 5 bases short, with 16 bases between. Germline V lookup: CDR1 MGHDK, CDR2 SYGVNS. The CDR3: CASSDPASSGTGELFF. The CDR3 DNA sequence: TGTGCCAGCAGTGATCCTGCGTCGTCGGGAACCGGGGAGCTGTTTTTT.

The chain combines TRBV20-1 with TRBJ2-3; D might be TRBD2 (5 bases). V lost 3 bases, J lost 2 bases, and 9 bases lay in between. The CDR3 is 13 residues long. CDR1 DFQATT and CDR2 SNEGSKA come from the germline V gene (reference sequence). The CDR3 DNA follows: TGCAGTGCTAGGTCGGGATCCACAGATACGCAGTATTTT. Its protein product is CSARSGSTDTQYF.

The sample holds a few counts of this clonotype. The chain carries TRBV12-3 or TRBV12-4 and TRBJ2-3, with TRBD2 matching over 9 bases. With V trimmed by 6 bases and J by 4 bases, 14 bases remained unmatched. CDR3 length: 17 residues. CDR3 sequence: CASRITAGGGSADTQYF. The CDR3 coding sequence is TGTGCCAGCAGGATAACGGCGGGAGGGGGGTCGGCAGATACGCAGTATTTT.

This clonotype has more than one count but fewer than ten. The J gene is TRBJ2-1, the V gene TRBV11-2; D is possibly TRBD1 or TRBD2 (5 bases each). The CDR3 contains 17 residues. The germline V and J ends were trimmed by 1 base and 4 bases, with 17 bases remaining between them. Germline V CDR1 and CDR2: SGHAT, FQNNGV. CDR3: CASSLVPTGGRYNEQFF. CDR3 nucleotides: TGTGCCAGCAGCTTAGTCCCTACAGGAGGCCGATACAATGAGCAGTTCTTC.

The V call is TRBV30, the J call TRBJ1-3; no firm D call. V lost 2 bases to trimming and J lost 1 base, with 18 bases between them. The germline V gene has CDR1 GTSNPN and CDR2 SVGIG (reference sequence). This CDR3 has 17 amino acids. CDR3: CAWSFLSPDTSGNTIYF. The CDR3 DNA reads TGTGCCTGGAGTTTTTTATCCCCAGACACATCTGGAAACACCATATATTTT.

This clonotype was seen ten or more times. V usage is TRBV20-1 and J usage is TRBJ2-3, with D uncertain. Germline V lookup: CDR1 DFQATT, CDR2 SNEGSKA (reference sequence). Deletions cut 3 bases from V and 0 bases from J, with 7 bases between. The CDR3 contains 13 residues. CDR3 nucleotide sequence: TGCAGTGCTAGTCGGTGGAGCACAGATACGCAGTATTTT. Amino acid sequence: CSASRWSTDTQYF.

The chain couples TRBV29-1 to TRBJ1-3; D not resolved. Germline V gene data show CDR1 as SQVTM and CDR2 as ANQGSEA. This CDR3 contains 15 residues. Deletions cut 2 bases from V and 0 bases from J, with 11 bases between. In DNA form, the CDR3 reads TGCAGCGTTGAATCTGGGCGGTCCTCTGGAAACACCATATATTTT. This encodes CSVESGRSSGNTIYF.

This clonotype was seen at least ten times. This sequence joins TRBV4-3 and TRBJ2-7; no firm D call. Germline V gene sequence: CDR1 LGHNA, CDR2 YSLEER. The length of the CDR3 is 16 residues. V was pared by 4 bases and J by 4 bases, with 20 bases between. This CDR3 is CASSLRKGLVRYEQYF. The CDR3 DNA is TGCGCCAGCAGCCTCCGTAAAGGGCTAGTTAGATACGAGCAGTACTTC.

This clonotype was counted only a few times. The chain has TRBV16 and TRBJ1-1; D is possibly TRBD1 (6 bases). The V gene's germline CDR1 is KGHSY and CDR2 FQNENV. CDR3 size: 16 residues. The germline V and J ends were trimmed by 2 bases and 1 base, with 14 bases remaining between them. CDR3 nucleotide sequence: TGTGCCAGCAGCCAACCGTGGGAGGGGGGGAACACTGAAGCTTTCTTT. Protein product: CASSQPWEGGNTEAFF.

This clonotype was recorded many times. This rearrangement joins TRBV7-9 to TRBJ1-2; TRBD1 agrees at 7 bases. The trim removed 4 bases at V and 4 bases at J, leaving 3 bases unmatched. CDR1 and CDR2 from the germline V gene are SEHNR and FQNEAQ (reference sequence). The CDR3 is 13 residues long. The CDR3 loop is CASSSTGFYGYTF. DNA of the CDR3: TGTGCCAGCAGCTCGACAGGGTTCTATGGCTACACCTTC.

This clonotype was counted only a few times. The chain is built from TRBV7-2 and TRBJ2-7; 8 bases align to TRBD1. The CDR3 length is 16 residues. After removal of 0 bases from V and 3 bases from J, the junction contained 7 bases not matched to a gene. Germline V gene data show CDR1 as SGHTA and CDR2 as FQGNSA. The CDR3 loop is CASSLAVSGGSYEQYF. CDR3 coding DNA: TGTGCCAGCAGCTTAGCGGTTTCAGGGGGCAGCTACGAGCAGTACTTC.

The J gene is TRBJ2-3, the V gene TRBV12-3 or TRBV12-4; TRBD2 matches 9 bases. The V and J ends lost 6 bases and 6 bases, in that order; junction bases with no gene match: 16. The CDR3 loop spans 17 amino acids. CDR3 protein: CASSPGVAGGSRDTQYF. CDR3 nucleotides: TGTGCCAGCAGCCCCGGGGTGGCGGGAGGGTCCCGCGATACGCAGTATTTT.

This clonotype was counted only a few times. This chain links TRBV24-1 with TRBJ2-5, with a weak D call TRBD2 (7 bases). Germline V gene lookup returns CDR1 KGHDR and CDR2 SFDVKD. V gave up 10 bases and J gave up 3 bases, with 14 bases separating them. The CDR3 runs to 13 residues. The CDR3, as DNA: TGTGCCACGGGTCTAGGGGGGGAAGAGACCCAGTACTTC. Its translation is CATGLGGEETQYF.

V and J are TRBV19 and TRBJ1-1; possibly TRBD1 for D (6 bases). Germline lookup yields CDR1 LNHDA and CDR2 SQIVND (reference sequence). The CDR3 extends over 17 amino acids. Trimming cost V 0 bases and J 2 bases, with 16 bases left between them. The CDR3 nucleotides read TGTGCCAGTAGTATAGATAACCCCGGCAGGGGAAACACTGAAGCTTTCTTT. It yields the protein CASSIDNPGRGNTEAFF.

This clonotype has a count of ten or more. J is TRBJ2-5 and V is TRBV20-1; TRBD2 is a possible D gene (5 bases). Germline V gene lookup returns CDR1 DFQATT and CDR2 SNEGSKA (reference sequence). This CDR3 contains 13 residues. Trimming took 4 bases from V and 3 from J, leaving 12 bases between them. The CDR3 protein is CSATKRRKETQYF. Here the CDR3 DNA reads TGCAGTGCTACCAAACGGAGGAAAGAGACCCAGTACTTC.

CDR3 sequence reads: CASSQEVRGSGYTF. The CDR3 nucleotides read TGTGCCAGCAGCCAAGAAGTCAGGGGTTCTGGCTACACCTTC. This chain links TRBV4-2 with TRBJ1-2; the D gene is possibly TRBD1 (6 bases). CDR3 length equals 14 residues. Germline loops: CDR1 LGHNA, CDR2 YNFKEQ. The V gene lost 0 bases and the J gene lost 7 bases, with 12 bases spanning the gap.

The sample holds many counts of this clonotype. CDR3 in DNA: TGTGCCAGCAGCATCACTAGGCTCACCTATGGCTACACCTTC. Protein: CASSITRLTYGYTF. The V and J genes are TRBV7-2 and TRBJ1-2; D gene uncertain. The germline V gene encodes CDR1 SGHTA and CDR2 FQGNSA. Trimming left V 5 bases short and J 4 bases short, with 14 bases between. The CDR3 is made up of 14 amino acids.

This clonotype was detected ten times or more. CDR3 protein: CASSQQGQVAEQFF. The DNA of the CDR3 is TGTGCCAGCAGTCAACAAGGCCAAGTTGCCGAGCAGTTCTTC. The V and J genes are TRBV12-3 or TRBV12-4 and TRBJ2-1; no clear D. The length of the CDR3 is 14 residues. Between the trimmed V and J ends, which lost 5 bases and 10 bases, there was a span of 18 bases.

In this sample, this clonotype turned up a few times. This chain links TRBV4-2 with TRBJ1-5, with 7 bases lining up with TRBD1. The CDR3 spans 14 residues. The junction had 5 bases not matched to a gene; V was cut back by 2 bases and J by 7 bases. Germline values: CDR1 LGHNA, CDR2 YNFKEQ. The CDR3 DNA reads as TGTGCCAGCAGCCAACCGACAGGGAACCAGCCCCAGCATTTT. Its translation: CASSQPTGNQPQHF.

There are a few counts of this clonotype. The chain is built from TRBV12-5 and TRBJ2-3; D may match TRBD1 or TRBD2 (5 bases each). Germline V gene lookup returns CDR1 LGHNT and CDR2 FRNRAP. This CDR3 is built from 13 residues. Trimming left V 5 bases short and J 6 bases short, with 12 bases between. CDR3 DNA: TGTGCTAGTGGTAGTCCGGGACCCGATACGCAGTATTTT. This codes for CASGSPGPDTQYF.

The chain couples TRBV6-1 to TRBJ2-3; D uncertain. CDR1 is MNHNS, CDR2 SASEGT, per germline. V was shortened by 6 bases and J by 0 bases, with 10 bases between the two germline ends. The CDR3 has 14 amino acids. The CDR3 sequence: CASRDPFSTDTQYF. CDR3 coding DNA: TGTGCCAGCAGAGACCCTTTTAGCACAGATACGCAGTATTTT.

This chain uses TRBV3-1 with TRBJ2-7; 7 nucleotides match TRBD2. Germline V CDR1 and CDR2: LGHDT, YNNKEL (reference sequence). There are 18 residues in the CDR3. V shed 3 bases and J 0 bases; nucleotides not matched to a gene: 14. In DNA form, the CDR3 reads TGTGCCAGCAGCCACCAAGTACCCTGGGGGACTATCTCCTACGAGCAGTACTTC. This sequence encodes CASSHQVPWGTISYEQYF.

This clonotype showed up just a few times. Written as DNA, the CDR3 is TGTGCCAGCAGCTTAGATAAACCTGGGATTCGGTATGGCTACACCTTC. Residues: CASSLDKPGIRYGYTF. The V and J genes are TRBV7-9 and TRBJ1-2; D is undetermined. The germline V gene encodes CDR1 SEHNR and CDR2 FQNEAQ (reference sequence). V was clipped by 1 base and J by 5 bases, with 17 bases between them. This CDR3 spans 16 amino acids.

As for this clonotype: Its ends do not fully match the called genes, so a read error is possible. This rearrangement joins TRBV7-9 to TRBJ2-3; the D is unclear. Germline V gives CDR1 SEHNR, CDR2 FQNEAQ (reference sequence). The CDR3 is 11 residues long. In nucleotides, the CDR3 is TGTGCCAGCAGCTTAGTTTCTCCGGTGGATTTT. Protein sequence: CASSLVSPVDF.

This clonotype was counted only a few times. The chain carries TRBV9 and TRBJ2-7, with 13 nucleotides matching TRBD2. V was pared by 2 bases and J by 0 bases, with 11 bases of the junction left unmatched. Germline loops: CDR1 SGDLS, CDR2 YYNGEE. CDR3 length equals 19 residues. DNA for the CDR3: TGTGCCAGCAGCGTTACCAGGGAACTAGCGGGAGGGACCTCCTACGAGCAGTACTTC. Its protein is CASSVTRELAGGTSYEQYF.

This clonotype was found a few times. V gene TRBV20-1 combines with J gene TRBJ2-3; weak D call: TRBD2 (6 bases). The germline CDR1 and CDR2 sequences are DFQATT and SNEGSKA (reference sequence). This CDR3 has 12 amino acids. V was pared by 4 bases and J by 9 bases, with 14 bases between. CDR3 in DNA: TGCAGTGCTACCCTACTAGCCCTAACGCAGTATTTT. Encoded protein: CSATLLALTQYF.

This clonotype was counted between two and nine times. The chain uses TRBV20-1 and TRBJ1-4, with 10 bases identical to TRBD1. This CDR3 is 14 amino acids long. J lost 5 bases, V lost 5 bases, and 5 bases had no gene match. Germline CDR1 DFQATT, CDR2 SNEGSKA (reference sequence). In DNA, the CDR3 is TGCAGTGCTCAAAGGGGACAGGGGAATGAAAAACTGTTTTTT. Its protein product is CSAQRGQGNEKLFF.

This chain connects TRBV5-6 to TRBJ1-2; D may be TRBD1 (5 bases). This CDR3 has 12 residues. Deletions cut 2 bases from V and 8 bases from J, with 10 bases between. Germline CDR1 reads SGHDT; CDR2 reads YYEEEE. The CDR3 loop reads CASSFSRDGYTF. DNA for the CDR3: TGTGCCAGCAGCTTCTCCAGGGACGGCTACACCTTC.

For this clonotype: An end of the junction differs from the germline gene, which may be a read error. CDR3 coding DNA: TGCTGTGCTCCCGGGACTAGCGGGAGATCAACAGGCGAGCAGTACTTC. Its protein product is CCAPGTSGRSTGEQYF. The chain uses TRBV20-1 and TRBJ2-7; 14 nucleotides line up with TRBD2. CDR3 length: 16 amino acids. Germline-derived CDR1 and CDR2 are DFQATT and SNEGSKA (reference sequence).

This clonotype has at least ten counts. The rearrangement links TRBV11-1 to TRBJ2-1, with 11 bases fitting TRBD2. The V gene end was trimmed by 0 bases and the J gene end by 8 bases; junction bases not matched to a gene: 6. CDR1 SGHAT and CDR2 FQDESV come from the germline V gene (reference sequence). The CDR3 loop spans 16 amino acids. For the CDR3, the DNA is TGTGCCAGCAGCTTAGCGCAGTTAGCGGGGGGGCATGAGCAGTTCTTC. Translated, it gives CASSLAQLAGGHEQFF.

This chain joins TRBV29-1 and TRBJ2-1; D is unresolved. Germline V gene sequence: CDR1 SQVTM, CDR2 ANQGSEA. The CDR3 has 12 residues. Trimming cost V 5 bases and J 8 bases, with 13 bases left between them. CDR3 residues: CSVSHRRDEQFF. In nucleotides, the CDR3 is TGCAGCGTTTCTCACAGAAGGGATGAGCAGTTCTTC.